This T cell receptor beta chain was documented in a study of beta chain features in type 1 diabetes. Turning to the study itself: The study examined about 100 million sorted cells across all samples. Overall study findings and caveats: Patients with Type 1 diabetes showed moderately but significantly shorter TCRB CDR3s in all four CD4+ subsets. PCR might favor shorter templates, but any such skew would affect patients and controls equally. For patients, the naive, central memory and Treg TCRB repertoires appeared more alike than for healthy donors.

With respect to this clone: Its target is not known.

Reverse transcribing all isolated RNA meant expressed TCRB transcripts were sequenced. Produced via immunoSEQ multiplex PCR; TCRdb's table is partial and in-frame only. The sample carries 35,000 to 50,000 clones, roughly 45% recorded once. The CDR3 totals 14 residues. Trimming cost V 3 bases and J 0 bases; bases outside gene matches: 3. Germline CDR1 is SGHDT and CDR2 is YYEEEE. The sequencing input was stem cell memory CD4+ T cells from blood. The TCR originated in a woman in her thirties in good health. The chain uses TRBV5-6 and TRBJ2-7, with 7 bases aligning to TRBD1. The CDR3 loop reads CASSWSGGSYEQYF. The CDR3 bases are TGTGCCAGCAGCTGGTCAGGGGGCTCCTACGAGCAGTACTTC. The variable domain in full, completed from reference TRBV5-6 and TRBJ2-7, reads DAGVTQSPTHLIKTRGQQVTLRCSPKSGHDTVSWYQQALGQGPQFIFQYYEEEERQRGNFPDRFSGHQFPNYSSELNVNALLLGDSALYLCASSWSGGSYEQYFGPGTRLTVT.